Sequencing of this T cell receptor beta chain was carried out in a study of cytomegalovirus exposure and HLA in healthy donors. General observations from the study: A later analysis found TCR association rates differed by HLA locus, highest for DRB1 and lowest for HLA-C. It was assumed in the presence/absence analyses that sequencing depth was roughly uniform across donors.

Researchers ran the PCR with 60 Vbeta and 13 Jbeta primers. Produced via immunoSEQ multiplex PCR; TCRdb's table is partial and in-frame only. The sample has 95,000 to 150,000 clones; about 76% are singletons. A note on this clone: The target antigen is unknown.

The V and J ends lost 4 bases and 3 bases respectively, with 19 bases between them. The length of the CDR3 is 15 residues. Per germline, CDR1 SQVTM and CDR2 ANQGSEA. This sequence originates from a middle-aged woman in good health and CMV-seronegative. Sequenced material: PBMCs. The chain recombines TRBV29-1 with TRBJ2-7; D is perhaps TRBD1 (6 bases). The CDR3 nucleotides read TGCAGCGTTGTATTAGGGGGTGGTTTGAGCTACGAGCAGTACTTC. This sequence encodes CSVVLGGGLSYEQYF.